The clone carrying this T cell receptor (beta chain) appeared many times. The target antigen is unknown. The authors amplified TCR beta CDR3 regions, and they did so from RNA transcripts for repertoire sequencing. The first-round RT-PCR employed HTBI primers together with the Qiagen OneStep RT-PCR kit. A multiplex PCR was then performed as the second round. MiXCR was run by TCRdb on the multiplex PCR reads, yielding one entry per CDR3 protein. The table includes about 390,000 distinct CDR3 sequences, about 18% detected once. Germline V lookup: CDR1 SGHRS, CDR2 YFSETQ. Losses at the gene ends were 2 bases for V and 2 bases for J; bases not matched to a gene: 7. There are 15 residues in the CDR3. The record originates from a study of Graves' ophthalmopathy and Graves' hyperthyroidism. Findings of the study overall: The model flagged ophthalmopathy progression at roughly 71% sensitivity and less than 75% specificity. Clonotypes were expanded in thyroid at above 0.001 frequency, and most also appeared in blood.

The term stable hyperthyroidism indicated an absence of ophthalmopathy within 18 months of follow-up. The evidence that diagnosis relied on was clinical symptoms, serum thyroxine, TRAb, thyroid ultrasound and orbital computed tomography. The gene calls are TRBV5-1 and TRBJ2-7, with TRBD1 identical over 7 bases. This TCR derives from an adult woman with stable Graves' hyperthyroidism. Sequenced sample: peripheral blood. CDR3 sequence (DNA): TGCGCCAGCAGCTTTGGACAGGTGGAAACCTACGAGCAGTACTTC. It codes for CASSFGQVETYEQYF.